Below, one TCR beta chain is given with its context. Seattle participants joined during active infection and were tracked over time. In the study's own analysis: Amplification of reference gene primers was used by the study to estimate nucleated cell counts. The repertoire was sequenced with immunoSEQ multiplex PCR; TCRdb's copy has only in-frame clones and lacks some. V, J and clone size are taken as reported in that table, and D and trimming were inferred from the DNA itself. The table shows 250,000 to 350,000 clones, with about 93% occurring only once. This entry belongs to a study of blood T cell repertoires in COVID-19. Study-wide context: Sites in the United States, Italy and Spain provided acute and convalescent COVID-19 samples. The cDNA or gDNA used as material had been derived from T cells, B-cell-depleted T cells, or PBMCs.

The germline V gene has CDR1 MNHEY and CDR2 SMNVEV (reference sequence). The V and J ends lost 6 bases and 10 bases, in that order; junction bases with no gene match: 20. The length of the CDR3 is 19 residues. The source of this sequence is a woman in her thirties with COVID-19, enrolled during active disease. This sequence joins TRBV27 and TRBJ1-6, with 11 positions matching TRBD1. The material sequenced was peripheral blood. The DNA of the CDR3 is TGTGCCAGCAGCCTCCTTGGTGGGGACAGGGGGTATCTCAGCTCACCCCTCCACTTT. Translation: CASSLLGGDRGYLSSPLHF.